The 22 T cell receptor beta chains presented below share a single source sample, sequenced in a study of Graves' ophthalmopathy and Graves' hyperthyroidism. RNA transcripts were the source from which TCR beta CDR3 regions were amplified. HTBI primers were employed in first-round RT-PCR, then a second-round multiplex PCR followed. From the multiplex PCR reads, TCRdb called clonotypes with MiXCR, one entry per CDR3 protein. The table records some 750,000 distinct CDR3 sequences, 35% to 50% of them present only once. Sample: peripheral blood. These receptor sequences come from an adult man with Graves' ophthalmopathy.

Ten or more counts support this clonotype. The gene calls are TRBV29-1 and TRBJ2-5; D gene unclear. The CDR3 extends over 11 amino acids. Trimming stripped 3 bases from V and 8 bases from J, with 10 bases between. Per the germline V gene, CDR1 is SQVTM and CDR2 is ANQGSEA. In DNA form, the CDR3 reads TGCAGCGTTGACAGGATGGGCACCCAGTACTTC. Its translation: CSVDRMGTQYF.

The chain combines TRBV6-6 with TRBJ2-5; tentatively, D is TRBD2 (6 bases). The CDR3 totals 13 residues. Trimming pared 6 bases from V and 5 bases from J, leaving 13 bases between. Germline-derived CDR1 and CDR2 are MNHNY and SVGAGI (reference sequence). The CDR3 loop is CASRREGTETQYF. The CDR3, as DNA: TGTGCCAGCAGGCGTGAAGGGACTGAGACCCAGTACTTC.

The table lists this clonotype with many counts. This sequence joins TRBV7-2 and TRBJ1-6; maybe TRBD1 (5 bases). V was pared by 3 bases and J by 16 bases, with 19 bases between. The CDR3 length is 14 residues. Germline loops: CDR1 SGHTA, CDR2 FQGNSA. As DNA, the CDR3 is TGTGCCAGCAGCTTTTTTTTACGGGACCAGGGTCTCCACTTT. It yields the protein CASSFFLRDQGLHF.

This clonotype was seen a handful of times. The chain carries TRBV6-6 and TRBJ2-5; TRBD1 might be the D (5 bases). V dropped 8 bases and J dropped 2 bases, with 15 bases sitting between them. The CDR3 is 14 amino acids. Germline V gene data show CDR1 as MNHNY and CDR2 as SVGAGI (reference sequence). The CDR3, as DNA: TGTGCCAGCGTCATGGGGCGGTTACAAGAGACCCAGTACTTC. Amino acids: CASVMGRLQETQYF.

The chain uses TRBV10-3 and TRBJ2-7, with TRBD2 as a possible D gene (6 bases). Between the trimmed V and J ends, which lost 5 bases and 7 bases, there was a span of 18 bases. The CDR3 sequence is 14 residues long. The germline V gene encodes CDR1 ENHRY and CDR2 SYGVKD. The CDR3 nucleotides are TGTGCCATCAGTCCGGGAGATGCTTACAATGAGCAGTACTTC. Translating it yields CAISPGDAYNEQYF.

This clonotype was found many times. This chain uses TRBV29-1 with TRBJ2-7, with 9 bases that match TRBD1. V trimming: 0 bases; J trimming: 3 bases; junction bases outside the gene matches: 6. The length of the CDR3 is 15 residues. Germline assignment: CDR1 SQVTM and CDR2 ANQGSEA. DNA of the CDR3: TGCAGCGTTGAAGATACAGGGGGCACGAGCTACGAGCAGTACTTC. Its translation is CSVEDTGGTSYEQYF.

This chain uses TRBV7-2 with TRBJ1-2; TRBD1 might be the D (5 bases). This CDR3 contains 14 residues. CDR1 and CDR2 from the germline V gene are SGHTA and FQGNSA. V lost 9 bases, J lost 3 bases, and 17 bases lay in between. The CDR3 sequence: CASGIGGLDYGYTF. The CDR3 coding sequence is TGTGCCAGTGGTATTGGGGGTCTGGACTATGGCTACACCTTC.

This clonotype was seen many times. The chain is built from TRBV7-9 and TRBJ1-5; no definite D call. From germline, CDR1 is SEHNR and CDR2 FQNEAQ (reference sequence). This CDR3 is built from 13 residues. Trimming left V 1 base short and J 5 bases short, with 6 bases between. The CDR3 sequence is CASSLVGDQPQHF. The CDR3 coding sequence is TGTGCCAGCAGCTTAGTCGGTGATCAGCCCCAGCATTTT. The full variable domain, with the rest looked up from reference TRBV7-9 and TRBJ1-5, is DTGVSQNPRHKITKRGQNVTFRCDPISEHNRLYWYRQTLGQGPEFLTYFQNEAQLEKSRLLSDRFSAERPKGSFSTLEIQRTEQGDSAMYLCASSLVGDQPQHFGDGTRLSIL.

This clonotype appeared once. A much larger clone differs from this one at a single base, so this may be a read error. This chain links TRBV7-9 with TRBJ2-5; D may be TRBD1 (5 bases). V was cut by 4 bases and J by 2 bases, with 14 bases left in between. Germline values: CDR1 SEHNR, CDR2 FQNEAQ (reference sequence). The CDR3 covers 15 residues. The DNA of the CDR3 is TGTGCCAGCAGCTCAAACCTCCAGGGACAAGAGACCCAGTACTTC. This codes for CASSSNLQGQETQYF.

This clonotype was found a few times. The chain joins TRBV7-9 to TRBJ1-1; D gene uncertain. This CDR3 is 15 amino acids long. The germline V gene has CDR1 SEHNR and CDR2 FQNEAQ (reference sequence). Trimming left V 4 bases short and J 1 base short, with 13 bases between. The CDR3 DNA reads as TGTGCCAGCAGCTCGAACCCTATTAAGAACACTGAAGCTTTCTTT. Translating it yields CASSSNPIKNTEAFF.

This clonotype was counted only a few times. The chain is built from TRBV7-2 and TRBJ2-2; tentative D call: TRBD2 (6 bases). Germline V lookup: CDR1 SGHTA, CDR2 FQGNSA. V was cut by 9 bases and J by 5 bases, with 16 bases left in between. The CDR3 runs to 14 residues. CDR3 region: CASCRDGGTGELFF. DNA of the CDR3: TGTGCCAGTTGCAGGGACGGAGGGACCGGGGAGCTGTTTTTT.

This clonotype was detected ten times or more. The chain recombines TRBV12-3 or TRBV12-4 with TRBJ1-2; D is perhaps TRBD1 (5 bases). V lost 3 bases and J 4 bases, leaving 12 bases between the germline ends. The CDR3 consists of 14 residues. The CDR3 here is CASSLKTVGYGYTF. The DNA for the CDR3 is TGTGCCAGCAGTTTGAAGACAGTCGGCTATGGCTACACCTTC.

The chain combines TRBV7-9 with TRBJ1-4, with 8 positions matching TRBD1. V shed 5 bases and J 2 bases; nucleotides not matched to a gene: 10. CDR1 SEHNR and CDR2 FQNEAQ come from the germline V gene (reference sequence). The CDR3 sequence is 17 residues long. DNA of the CDR3: TGTGCCAGCAGCCGCGGGACAGGTTTGGACACTAATGAAAAACTGTTTTTT. It encodes CASSRGTGLDTNEKLFF.

This clonotype was detected a few times. The chain is built from TRBV6-5 and TRBJ1-2; 8 nucleotides agree with TRBD1. The CDR3 runs 15 residues. Germline values: CDR1 MNHEY, CDR2 SVGAGI. Trimming removed 5 bases from V and 7 bases from J; junction bases left unmatched: 12. In DNA form, the CDR3 reads TGTGCCAGCAGTACTCAAGGACAGGGTAGGGGTGGCTACACCTTC. Its translation: CASSTQGQGRGGYTF.

At least ten counts were recorded for this clonotype. Here the CDR3 DNA reads TGTGCCATCAGTGAGTGGACAGGGTTCTATGGCTACACCTTC. Translation gives CAISEWTGFYGYTF. J is TRBJ1-2 and V is TRBV10-3, with TRBD1 matching 8 bases. Germline CDR1 reads ENHRY; CDR2 reads SYGVKD. V lost 1 base and J lost 4; bases outside the gene matches: 2. CDR3 length equals 14 residues.

To note about this clonotype: A single base separates this from a much larger clone, so it may be a read error. This chain joins TRBV2 and TRBJ2-5; D possibly corresponds to TRBD2 (5 bases). The CDR3 contains 12 residues. V shed 1 base and J shed 7 bases, with 7 bases lying between them. Germline V gives CDR1 SNHLY, CDR2 FYNNEI. CDR3 sequence (DNA): TGTGCCAGCAGTGAAGACGGGGTGACCCAGTACTTC. Translating it yields CASSEDGVTQYF.

This clonotype was observed at least ten times. The V call is TRBV11-2, the J call TRBJ1-2, with no clear D. Per germline, CDR1 SGHAT and CDR2 FQNNGV. Trimming took off 5 bases at V and 12 bases at J, with 16 bases between the two ends. This CDR3 has 12 residues. DNA for the CDR3: TGTGCCAGCAGCCGGGATCGTCTAGTCCACACCTTC. It yields the protein CASSRDRLVHTF.

This clonotype has a count of ten or more. The V call is TRBV9, the J call TRBJ1-2; no clear D gene. Germline values: CDR1 SGDLS, CDR2 YYNGEE. V was trimmed by 3 bases and J by 2 bases, leaving 11 bases between them. CDR3 size: 14 residues. CDR3 region: CASSGVLSNYGYTF. The CDR3 region has the DNA TGTGCCAGCAGCGGGGTACTCAGCAACTATGGCTACACCTTC. Variable domain in full (rest from reference TRBV9 and TRBJ1-2): DSGVTQTPKHLITATGQRVTLRCSPRSGDLSVYWYQQSLDQGLQFLIQYYNGEERAKGNILERFSAQQFPDLHSELNLSSLELGDSALYFCASSGVLSNYGYTFGSGTRLTVV.

V and J are TRBV12-3 or TRBV12-4 and TRBJ2-5; TRBD1 matches at 7 bases. The CDR3 is made up of 14 amino acids. J was trimmed by 3 bases and V by 6 bases; bases with no gene match: 7. The CDR3 here is CASRFGTDEETQYF. DNA of the CDR3: TGTGCCAGCAGATTCGGGACAGATGAAGAGACCCAGTACTTC.

This clonotype was seen ten or more times. This chain connects TRBV7-9 to TRBJ1-5; D may be TRBD1 (6 bases). The CDR3 sequence is 14 residues long. V was cut by 2 bases and J by 5 bases, with 10 bases left in between. Per the germline V gene, CDR1 is SEHNR and CDR2 is FQNEAQ (reference sequence). The CDR3 spells CASSLSGVDQPQHF. In DNA form, the CDR3 reads TGTGCCAGCAGCTTATCAGGGGTGGATCAGCCCCAGCATTTT.

In this sample, this clonotype turned up many times. The chain joins TRBV2 to TRBJ1-5; TRBD1 aligns across 7 bases. V lost 2 bases and J lost 3; bases outside the gene matches: 4. The CDR3 spans 15 residues. Germline loops: CDR1 SNHLY, CDR2 FYNNEI. The CDR3 DNA reads as TGTGCCAGCAGTGAAACAGGGGTTCTCAATCAGCCCCAGCATTTT. It translates to CASSETGVLNQPQHF.

This clonotype has just a few counts. J is TRBJ2-5 and V is TRBV5-1; D is perhaps TRBD1 or TRBD2 (5 bases each). The CDR3 spans 16 residues. Trimming stripped 3 bases from V and 1 base from J, with 16 bases between. CDR1 and CDR2 from the germline V gene are SGHRS and YFSETQ. The CDR3 is CASSSLGRGVQETQYF. CDR3 nucleotide sequence: TGCGCCAGCAGCTCGCTAGGGAGAGGGGTCCAAGAGACCCAGTACTTC.